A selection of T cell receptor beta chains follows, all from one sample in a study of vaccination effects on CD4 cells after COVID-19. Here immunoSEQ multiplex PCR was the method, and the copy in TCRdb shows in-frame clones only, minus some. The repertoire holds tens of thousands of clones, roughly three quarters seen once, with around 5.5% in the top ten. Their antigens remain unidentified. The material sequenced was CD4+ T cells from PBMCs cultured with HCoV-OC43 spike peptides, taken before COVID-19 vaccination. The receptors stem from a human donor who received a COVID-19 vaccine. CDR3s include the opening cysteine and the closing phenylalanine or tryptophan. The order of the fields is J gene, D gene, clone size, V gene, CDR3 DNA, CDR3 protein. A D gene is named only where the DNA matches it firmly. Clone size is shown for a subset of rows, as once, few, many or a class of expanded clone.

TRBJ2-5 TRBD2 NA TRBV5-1 TGCGCCAGCAGCCTGGGACTAGCGGGGGCGAAGACCCAGTACTTC CASSLGLAGAKTQYF
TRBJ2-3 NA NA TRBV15 TGTGCCACCAGCAGAGATCCCGGGGCCCGCACAGATACGCAGTATTTT CATSRDPGARTDTQYF
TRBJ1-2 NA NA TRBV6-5 TGTGCCAGCAGTTACGGGGGCCTGTATGGCTACACCTTC CASSYGGLYGYTF
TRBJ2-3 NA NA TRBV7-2 TGTGCCAGCAGCTTAGCCTACTGGTCGGGGGTTCGCACAGATACGCAGTATTTT CASSLAYWSGVRTDTQYF
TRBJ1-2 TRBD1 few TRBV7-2 TGTGCCAGCAGCCCAAGGACAGGTGATGGCTACACCTTC CASSPRTGDGYTF
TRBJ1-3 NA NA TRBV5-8 TGTGCCAGCAGCCCCACTGCCGTCAAGGGATTTTACTCTGGAAACACCATATATTTT CASSPTAVKGFYSGNTIYF
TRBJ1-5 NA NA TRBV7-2 TGTGCCAGCAGCTTAGTCGGGGGGACGGTACAGCCCCAGCATTTT CASSLVGGTVQPQHF
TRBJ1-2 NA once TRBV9 TGTGCCAGCAGCCCACTTCCCGGGCCTGGGGGAGGCTACACCTTC CASSPLPGPGGGYTF
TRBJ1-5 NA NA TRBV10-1 TGCGCCAGCAGTGAGATGTCACGGGCACACATGGGTGGACCGTTTCAGCCCCAGCATTTT CASSEMSRAHMGGPFQPQHF
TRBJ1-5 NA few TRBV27 TGTGCCAGCAGTTCAGGACTAATCAATCAGCCCCAGCATTTT CASSSGLINQPQHF
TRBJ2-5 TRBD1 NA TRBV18 TGTGCCAGCTCACCGACAGGGGGCAGGGAGACCCAGTACTTC CASSPTGGRETQYF
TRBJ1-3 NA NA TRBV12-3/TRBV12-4 TGTGCCACTAACAGGGATCCTGGAAACACCATATATTTT CATNRDPGNTIYF
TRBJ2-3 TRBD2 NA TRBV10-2 TGCGCCAGCAGTGACCCGGGACTAGCGGCCACAGATACGCAGTATTTT CASSDPGLAATDTQYF
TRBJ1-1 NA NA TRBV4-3 TGCGCCAGCAGCCAAGATAGGCTAGGTGAAGCTTTCTTT CASSQDRLGEAFF
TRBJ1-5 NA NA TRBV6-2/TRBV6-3 TGTGCCAGCAGTTACTTATTACAGGCGTTACGAGATCAGCCCCAGCATTTT CASSYLLQALRDQPQHF
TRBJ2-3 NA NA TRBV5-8 TGTGCCGCGATTGGGGGTACGCAGTATTTT CAAIGGTQYF
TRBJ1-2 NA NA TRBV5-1 TGCGCCAGCAGCTTGGAACAGGCGGAGATCTATGGCTACACCTTC CASSLEQAEIYGYTF
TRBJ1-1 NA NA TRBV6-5 TGTGCCAGCAAGAGGGGGAACACTGAAGCTTTCTTT CASKRGNTEAFF
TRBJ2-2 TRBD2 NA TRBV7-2 TGTGCCAGCAGCTTAGCGCTGCTAGCGGGGGGCCTCGGGGTTGGCGGGGAGCTGTTTTTT CASSLALLAGGLGVGGELFF
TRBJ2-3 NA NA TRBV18 TGTGCCAGCTCACGGTACCCTAGCACAGATACGCAGTATTTT CASSRYPSTDTQYF
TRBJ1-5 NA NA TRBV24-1 TGTGCCACCAGTGATTCCCGACGGGGGACTCAGCCCCAGCATTTT CATSDSRRGTQPQHF
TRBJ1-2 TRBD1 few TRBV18 TGTGCCAGCACTGGACAGGGGGCTGTATATGGCTACACCTTC CASTGQGAVYGYTF
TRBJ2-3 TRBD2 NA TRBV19 TGTGCCAGTAGGCCTAGCGGGGTGGCCGGTACGCAGTATTTT CASRPSGVAGTQYF
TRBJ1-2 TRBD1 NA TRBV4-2 TGTGCCAGCAGCCAAGGGACAGGGCCAGCTAACTATGGCTACACCTTC CASSQGTGPANYGYTF
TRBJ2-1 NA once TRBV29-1 TGCAGCGTTGAGAGAGGGGTCAATGAGCAGTTCTTC CSVERGVNEQFF
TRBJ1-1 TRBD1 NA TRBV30 TGTGCCTGGAGCACTGACAGGGTAATGACTGAAGCTTTCTTT CAWSTDRVMTEAFF
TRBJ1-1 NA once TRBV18 TGTGCCAGCTCACCCTTACAGGGGAACACTGAAGCTTTCTTT CASSPLQGNTEAFF
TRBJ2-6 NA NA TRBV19 TGTGCCAGTAGGGCCTCTGGGGCCAACGTCCTGACTTTC CASRASGANVLTF
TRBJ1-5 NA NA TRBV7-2 TGTGCCAGCTCCCGGGGCAGTAATCAGCCCCAGCATTTT CASSRGSNQPQHF
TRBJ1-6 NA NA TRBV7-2 TGTGCCAGCAGCTTAGGATTCTCCAGGCCCTCCAGTCTCGGTTCACCCCTCCACTTT CASSLGFSRPSSLGSPLHF
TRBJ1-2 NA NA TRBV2 TGTGCCAGCAGTGAAGGAGGTAACTATGGCTACACCTTC CASSEGGNYGYTF
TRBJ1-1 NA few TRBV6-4 TGTGCCAGCAGTGACTCCCGGGACGGGAACACTGAAGCTTTCTTT CASSDSRDGNTEAFF
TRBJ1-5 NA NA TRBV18 TGTGCCAGCTCACTTGACAGTCCTATAGGTCAGCCCCAGCATTTT CASSLDSPIGQPQHF
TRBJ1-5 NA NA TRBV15 TGTGCCACCAGCAGAGACCCTGGGGTCGGTGGGAGTCAGCCCCAGCATTTT CATSRDPGVGGSQPQHF
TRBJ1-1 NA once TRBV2 TGTGCCAGCACCGCCGAAAGGAACACTGAAGCTTTCTTT CASTAERNTEAFF
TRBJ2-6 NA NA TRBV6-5 TGTGCCAGCAGTCCCAGGGGAAACGGGGCCAACGTCCTGACTTTC CASSPRGNGANVLTF
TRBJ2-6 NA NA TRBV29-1 TGCAGCGTGGGTTGGGGGTCTCGCTCTGGGGCCAACGTCCTGACTTTC CSVGWGSRSGANVLTF
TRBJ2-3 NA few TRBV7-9 TGTGCCAGCAGCTTAGTTACAGTTAGCACAGATACGCAGTATTTT CASSLVTVSTDTQYF
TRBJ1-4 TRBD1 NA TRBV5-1 TGCGCCAGCAGATTGGCCTACAGGGGGCAGGGCGAAAAACTGTTTTTT CASRLAYRGQGEKLFF
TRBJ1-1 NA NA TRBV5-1 TGCGCCAGCAGCCTCGGGCCGGGAGGGAACGCTGAAGCTTTCTTT CASSLGPGGNAEAFF
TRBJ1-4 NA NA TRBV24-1 TGTGCCACCAGTCCCGGGACGTCGGGTGAAAAACTGTTTTTT CATSPGTSGEKLFF
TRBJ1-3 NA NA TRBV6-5 TGTGCCAGCAGTTACTCGGGACCGATCTCTGGAAACACCATATATTTT CASSYSGPISGNTIYF
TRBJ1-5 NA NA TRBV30 TGTGCCTGGAGTGTAAAGGGAGATCAGCCCCAGCATTTT CAWSVKGDQPQHF
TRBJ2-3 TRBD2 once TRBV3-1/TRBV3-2 TGTGCCAGCAGCCTCGGACTAGCGGCCGATACGCAGTATTTT CASSLGLAADTQYF
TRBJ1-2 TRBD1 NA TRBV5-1 TGCGCCAGCAGCTTGCGGGACAGAGATTATGGCTACACCTTC CASSLRDRDYGYTF
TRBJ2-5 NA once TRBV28 TGTGCCAGCAGTTTCCCGGGGAAGGGGCCCCAAGAGACCCAGTACTTC CASSFPGKGPQETQYF
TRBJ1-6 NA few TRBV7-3 TGTGCCAGCAGCTTAGGACCGGTTAATTCACCCCTCCACTTT CASSLGPVNSPLHF
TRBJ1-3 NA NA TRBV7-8 TGTGCCAGCAGCCCAACAGGGTCTGGAAACACCATATATTTT CASSPTGSGNTIYF
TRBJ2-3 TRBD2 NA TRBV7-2 TGTGCCAGCAGACCTGGGACGGGGGGGCAGGATACGCAGTATTTT CASRPGTGGQDTQYF
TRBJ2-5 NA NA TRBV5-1 TGCGCCAGCCAGCAGAACTTGCGGGAGACCCAGTACTTC CASQQNLRETQYF
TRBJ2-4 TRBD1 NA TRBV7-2 TGTGCCAGCAGCTTAGACACAGGGGTAAACATTCAGTACTTC CASSLDTGVNIQYF